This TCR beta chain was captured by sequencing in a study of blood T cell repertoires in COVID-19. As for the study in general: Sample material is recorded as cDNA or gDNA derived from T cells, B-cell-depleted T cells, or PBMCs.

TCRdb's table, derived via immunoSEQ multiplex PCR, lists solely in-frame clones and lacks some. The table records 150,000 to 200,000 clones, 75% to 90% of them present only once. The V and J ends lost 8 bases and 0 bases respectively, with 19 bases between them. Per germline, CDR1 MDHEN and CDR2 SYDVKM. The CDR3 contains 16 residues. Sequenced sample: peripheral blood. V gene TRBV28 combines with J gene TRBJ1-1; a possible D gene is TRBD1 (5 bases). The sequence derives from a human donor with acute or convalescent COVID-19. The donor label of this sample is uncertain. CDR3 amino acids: CASSARGERMNTEAFF. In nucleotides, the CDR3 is TGTGCCAGCTCGGCGCGGGGCGAGAGAATGAACACTGAAGCTTTCTTT.